The 20 T cell receptor beta chains listed next were all sequenced from one sample in a study of OX40 agonist ivuxolimab in advanced cancers. Profiled with immunoSEQ multiplex PCR; TCRdb holds only in-frame clones, not every one. The sample has 89,000 or so clones, around 88% seen once. The sequencing used CD4+ or CD8+ T cells sorted from blood, collected in a trial of the OX40 agonist ivuxolimab. These receptors were obtained from an adult with an advanced solid tumor such as melanoma, head and neck, liver or kidney cancer.

A few counts support this clone. The rearrangement uses TRBV5-6 and TRBJ2-2; D is unresolved. CDR3 length: 14 amino acids. Germline loops: CDR1 SGHDT, CDR2 YYEEEE. The germline V and J ends were trimmed by 2 bases and 8 bases, with 13 bases remaining between them. CDR3 in DNA: TGTGCCAGCAGCTTTTCCCGTCCGATGGGGGAGCTGTTTTTT. The encoded protein is CASSFSRPMGELFF.

This clone occurred a few times. The chain recombines TRBV29-1 with TRBJ1-1; D is possibly TRBD1 (5 bases). The length of the CDR3 is 12 residues. Trimming removed 4 bases at V and 1 base at J, with 7 bases between. Germline CDR1 SQVTM, CDR2 ANQGSEA. CDR3 sequence reads: CSVGTGNTEAFF. The CDR3 DNA reads as TGCAGCGTTGGCACAGGGAACACTGAAGCTTTCTTT.

The chain links TRBV28 to TRBJ2-7; tentative D call: TRBD1 (5 bases). CDR1 MDHEN and CDR2 SYDVKM come from the germline V gene. V was shortened by 7 bases and J by 7 bases, with 11 bases between the two germline ends. The CDR3 has 11 amino acids. Written as DNA, the CDR3 is TGTGCCAGCAAGGGGTCTAGGGAGCAGTACTTC. Protein: CASKGSREQYF.

This chain joins TRBV7-6 and TRBJ2-7, with 9 bases lining up with TRBD2. Germline CDR1 is SGHVS and CDR2 is FNYEAQ. V was pared by 5 bases and J by 8 bases, with 19 bases of the junction left unmatched. The CDR3 loop spans 17 amino acids. CDR3 nucleotides: TGTGCCAGCAGCCCAGGAACTAGGCGGGAGGGAGTCTGGCAGCAGTACTTC. Translated: CASSPGTRREGVWQQYF.

This clone was observed once. This chain links TRBV7-6 with TRBJ2-5, with a weak D call TRBD1 (5 bases). CDR1 SGHVS and CDR2 FNYEAQ come from the germline V gene. This CDR3 is 18 amino acids long. Trimming shortened V by 6 bases and J by 4 bases, and 27 bases separated the two germline ends. The CDR3 coding sequence is TGTGCCAGCAGTCCCGGTACAGGCCCCTCCCGGCTAGGAGAGACCCAGTACTTC. This translates into CASSPGTGPSRLGETQYF.

The chain has TRBV18 and TRBJ2-2, with 11 bases lining up with TRBD2. CDR1 KGHSH and CDR2 LQKENI come from the germline V gene. There are 16 residues in the CDR3. Trimming at V came to 3 bases and at J to 9 bases, leaving 9 bases not matched to a gene. CDR3 nucleotides: TGTGCCAGCTCACCGTTAAGACTAGCGGGGTCGAGGGAGCTGTTTTTT. Its protein product is CASSPLRLAGSRELFF. The complete variable domain, with remaining parts taken from reference TRBV18 and TRBJ2-2, reads NAGVMQNPRHLVRRRGQEARLRCSPMKGHSHVYWYRQLPEEGLKFMVYLQKENIIDESGMPKERFSAEFPKEGPSILRIQQVVRGDSAAYFCASSPLRLAGSRELFFGEGSRLTVL.

The chain combines TRBV7-2 with TRBJ2-1, with 9 nucleotides matching TRBD1. Trimming cost V 2 bases and J 9 bases; bases outside gene matches: 5. The CDR3 sequence is 14 residues long. The germline V gene encodes CDR1 SGHTA and CDR2 FQGNSA. This chain's CDR3 is CASSLTDRGVEQFF. CDR3 sequence (DNA): TGTGCCAGCAGCTTAACGGACAGGGGCGTTGAGCAGTTCTTC.

The V and J genes are TRBV28 and TRBJ1-2; D unclear. Trimming took 1 base from V and 9 from J, leaving 12 bases between them. Germline values: CDR1 MDHEN, CDR2 SYDVKM. This CDR3 is built from 13 residues. DNA of the CDR3: TGTGCCAGCAGTTTATCCCACGACGGCCGCTACACCTTC. Encoded protein: CASSLSHDGRYTF.

The chain has TRBV7-3 and TRBJ1-2; D may be TRBD1 (5 bases). With 0 bases removed from V and 7 bases from J, the gap between germline ends came to 9 bases. The CDR3 is made up of 13 amino acids. Germline V gives CDR1 SGHTA, CDR2 FQGTGA. The CDR3 is CASSLTRQSGYTF. The CDR3, as DNA: TGTGCCAGCAGCTTAACCAGACAGTCTGGCTACACCTTC.

This chain joins TRBV2 and TRBJ2-6; TRBD2 aligns across 11 bases. This CDR3 contains 18 residues. V shed 8 bases, J shed 0 bases, and the junction held 9 bases outside the gene matches. The germline CDR1 and CDR2 sequences are SNHLY and FYNNEI. Here the CDR3 DNA reads TGTGCCAGCGGGACTCCGGGACTAGCGGTCTCTGGGGCCAACGTCCTGACTTTC. Encoded protein: CASGTPGLAVSGANVLTF. The full variable domain, rest sourced from reference TRBV2 and TRBJ2-6, is EPEVTQTPSHQVTQMGQEVILRCVPISNHLYFYWYRQILGQKVEFLVSFYNNEISEKSEIFDDQFSVERPDGSNFTLKIRSTKLEDSAMYFCASGTPGLAVSGANVLTFGAGSRLTVL.

The chain has TRBV19 and TRBJ2-7; the D gene could be TRBD1 or TRBD2 (5 bases each). Germline V gene data show CDR1 as LNHDA and CDR2 as SQIVND (reference sequence). The CDR3 extends over 16 amino acids. The ends were cut back, 5 bases at V and 3 bases at J, with 20 bases in the middle. Written as DNA, the CDR3 is TGTGCCAGTAGTCACAAAGGGACGGTCACCTTCTACGAGCAGTACTTC. It encodes CASSHKGTVTFYEQYF.

V usage is TRBV5-1 and J usage is TRBJ2-5; 12 bases agree with TRBD2. V was clipped by 3 bases and J by 4 bases; unmatched bases: 7. Looked up from germline, CDR1 is SGHRS and CDR2 is YFSETQ. This CDR3 spans 16 amino acids. CDR3 residues: CASSWLASGRGETQYF. CDR3 DNA sequence: TGCGCCAGCAGCTGGTTGGCTAGCGGGAGGGGAGAGACCCAGTACTTC. Using reference TRBV5-1 and TRBJ2-5 for the parts outside the CDR3, the full variable domain is KAGVTQTPRYLIKTRGQQVTLSCSPISGHRSVSWYQQTPGQGLQFLFEYFSETQRNKGNFPGRFSGRQFSNSRSEMNVSTLELGDSALYLCASSWLASGRGETQYFGPGTRLLVL.

The rearrangement uses TRBV28 and TRBJ1-3; 9 nucleotides match TRBD1. This CDR3 is built from 13 residues. Per germline, CDR1 MDHEN and CDR2 SYDVKM. The J segment lost 10 bases and the V segment lost 6 bases, leaving 7 bases of the junction unmatched. CDR3 coding DNA: TGTGCCAGCAGGCCGGGACAGGGTCGGACCATATATTTT. It is translated as CASRPGQGRTIYF.

The V call is TRBV7-8, the J call TRBJ1-3; D unclear. There are 13 residues in the CDR3. Germline assignment: CDR1 SGHVS and CDR2 FQNEAQ. V lost 4 bases, J lost 3 bases, and 7 bases lay in between. The CDR3 DNA follows: TGTGCCAGCAGCTATTCGGATGGAAACACCATATATTTT. It encodes CASSYSDGNTIYF.

J is TRBJ2-1 and V is TRBV19, with D perhaps matching TRBD2 (5 bases). This CDR3 has 15 amino acids. Germline V lookup: CDR1 LNHDA, CDR2 SQIVND (reference sequence). V was trimmed by 3 bases and J by 0 bases, leaving 9 bases between them. CDR3 sequence (DNA): TGTGCCAGTAGTATTTCGGACTCCTCCTACAATGAGCAGTTCTTC. This codes for CASSISDSSYNEQFF.

The chain carries TRBV4-2 and TRBJ1-2, with TRBD1 matching 7 bases. The CDR3 contains 16 residues. In germline, CDR1 is LGHNA, CDR2 YNFKEQ. V shed 0 bases and J 1 base; nucleotides not matched to a gene: 5. DNA for the CDR3: TGTGCCAGCAGCCAAGAGCTGGGACAGCTTAACTATGGCTACACCTTC. Its protein is CASSQELGQLNYGYTF.

The V and J genes are TRBV15 and TRBJ2-7; 7 nucleotides match TRBD2. Per the germline V gene, CDR1 is LNHNV and CDR2 is YYDKDF (reference sequence). The CDR3 totals 15 residues. V trimming: 4 bases; J trimming: 7 bases; junction bases outside the gene matches: 13. This CDR3 is CATSTGRGFLGEQYF. CDR3 bases: TGTGCCACCAGCACTGGGCGGGGGTTCTTAGGGGAGCAGTACTTC.

The rearrangement uses TRBV7-2 and TRBJ2-2; 7 nucleotides agree with TRBD2. The V gene's germline CDR1 is SGHTA and CDR2 FQGNSA. Trimming removed 10 bases from V and 0 bases from J; junction bases left unmatched: 14. The CDR3 is 17 residues long. CDR3 bases: TGTGCCACTGATGGTCTAGCGGTGAGGACGAACACCGGGGAGCTGTTTTTT. Protein: CATDGLAVRTNTGELFF.

This CDR3 is CASSLLSGVAQETQYF. The CDR3 bases are TGTGCCAGCAGCTTACTAAGCGGGGTGGCCCAAGAGACCCAGTACTTC. The V and J genes are TRBV7-8 and TRBJ2-5; 7 bases fit TRBD2. Germline V gene data show CDR1 as SGHVS and CDR2 as FQNEAQ. The CDR3 contains 16 residues. Unmatched junction bases numbered 7, after V lost 2 bases and J lost 1 base.

The chain employs TRBV4-1 and TRBJ2-3, with D perhaps given as TRBD1 or TRBD2 (7 bases each). Germline loops: CDR1 MGHRA, CDR2 YSYEKL. Trimming took off 1 base at V and 5 bases at J, with 13 bases between the two ends. This CDR3 is built from 15 residues. For the CDR3, the DNA is TGCGCCAGCAGCCAAGGGGGAGGGGGCGGAGATACGCAGTATTTT. This codes for CASSQGGGGGDTQYF.